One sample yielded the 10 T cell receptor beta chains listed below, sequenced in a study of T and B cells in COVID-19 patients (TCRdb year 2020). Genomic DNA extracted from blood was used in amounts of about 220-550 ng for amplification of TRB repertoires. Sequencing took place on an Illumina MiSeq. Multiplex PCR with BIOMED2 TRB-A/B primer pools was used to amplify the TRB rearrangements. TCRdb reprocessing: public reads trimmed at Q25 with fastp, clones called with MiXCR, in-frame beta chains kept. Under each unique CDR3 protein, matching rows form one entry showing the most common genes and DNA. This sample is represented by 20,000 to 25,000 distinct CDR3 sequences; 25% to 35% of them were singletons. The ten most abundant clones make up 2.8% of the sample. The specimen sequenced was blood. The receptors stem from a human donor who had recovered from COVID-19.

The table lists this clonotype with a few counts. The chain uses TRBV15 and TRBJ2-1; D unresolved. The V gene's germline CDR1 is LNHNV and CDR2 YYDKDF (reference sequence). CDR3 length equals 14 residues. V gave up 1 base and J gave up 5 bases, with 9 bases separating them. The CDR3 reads CATSRGQLDNEQFF. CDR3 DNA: TGTGCCACCAGCAGAGGTCAATTAGACAATGAGCAGTTCTTC.

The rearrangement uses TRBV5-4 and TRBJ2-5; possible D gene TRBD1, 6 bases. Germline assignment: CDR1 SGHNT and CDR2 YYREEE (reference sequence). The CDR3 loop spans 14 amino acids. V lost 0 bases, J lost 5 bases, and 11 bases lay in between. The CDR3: CASSLGGQKETQYF. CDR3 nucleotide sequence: TGTGCCAGCAGCTTGGGGGGGCAGAAGGAGACCCAGTACTTC.

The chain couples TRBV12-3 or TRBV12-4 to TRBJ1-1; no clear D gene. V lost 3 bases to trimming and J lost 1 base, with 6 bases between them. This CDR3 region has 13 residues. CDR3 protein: CASSFGENTEAFF. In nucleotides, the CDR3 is TGTGCCAGCAGTTTTGGGGAGAACACTGAAGCTTTCTTT.

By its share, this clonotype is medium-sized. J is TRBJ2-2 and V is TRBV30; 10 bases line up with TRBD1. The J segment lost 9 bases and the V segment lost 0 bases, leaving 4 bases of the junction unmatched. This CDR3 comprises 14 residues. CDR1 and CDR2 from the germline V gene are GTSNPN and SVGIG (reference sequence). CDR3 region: CAWSVGTGERELFF. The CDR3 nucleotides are TGTGCCTGGAGTGTAGGGACAGGGGAAAGGGAGCTGTTTTTT.

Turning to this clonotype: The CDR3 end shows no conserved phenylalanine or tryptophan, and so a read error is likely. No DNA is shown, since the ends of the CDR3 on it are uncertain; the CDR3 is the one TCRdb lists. The CDR3 loop is CASSGTTSGIHEL. The gene calls are TRBV6-6 and TRBJ2-7; the D call TRBD2 from the table was never checked on the DNA. Termini included, the CDR3 measures 13 amino acids. Germline CDR1 MNHNY, CDR2 SVGAGI (reference sequence).

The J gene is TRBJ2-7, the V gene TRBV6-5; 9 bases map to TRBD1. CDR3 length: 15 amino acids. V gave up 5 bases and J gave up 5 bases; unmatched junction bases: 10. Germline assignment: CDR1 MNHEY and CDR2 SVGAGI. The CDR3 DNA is TGTGCCAGCAGTGTGGACAGGGGAGGGTCCAACGAGCAGTACTTC. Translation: CASSVDRGGSNEQYF.

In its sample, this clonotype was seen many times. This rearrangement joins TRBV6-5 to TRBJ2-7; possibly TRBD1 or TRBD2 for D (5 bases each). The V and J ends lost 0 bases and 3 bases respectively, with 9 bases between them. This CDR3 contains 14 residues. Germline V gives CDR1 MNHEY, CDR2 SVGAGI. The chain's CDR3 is CASSYSRGNYEQYF. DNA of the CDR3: TGTGCCAGCAGTTACTCGAGGGGTAACTACGAGCAGTACTTC.

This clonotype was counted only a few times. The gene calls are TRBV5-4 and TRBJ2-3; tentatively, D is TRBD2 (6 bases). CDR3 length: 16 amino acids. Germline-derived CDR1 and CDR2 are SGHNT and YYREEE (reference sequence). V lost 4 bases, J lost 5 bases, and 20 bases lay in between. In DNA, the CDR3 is TGTGCCAGCAGCCCCTCAGAGGGGCGGGATGTAGATACGCAGTATTTT. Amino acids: CASSPSEGRDVDTQYF.

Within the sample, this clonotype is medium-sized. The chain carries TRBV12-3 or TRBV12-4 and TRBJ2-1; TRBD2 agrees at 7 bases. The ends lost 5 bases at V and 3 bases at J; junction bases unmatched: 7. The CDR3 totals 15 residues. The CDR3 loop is CASSPASGSYNEQFF. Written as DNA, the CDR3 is TGTGCCAGCAGTCCGGCTAGCGGTAGCTACAATGAGCAGTTCTTC.

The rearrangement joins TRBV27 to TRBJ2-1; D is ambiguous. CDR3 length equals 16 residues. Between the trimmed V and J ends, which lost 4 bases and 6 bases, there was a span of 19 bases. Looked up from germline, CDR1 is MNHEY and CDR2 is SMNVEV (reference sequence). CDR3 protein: CASSSSEAWITNEQFF. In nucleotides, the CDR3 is TGTGCCAGCAGTTCCTCGGAAGCCTGGATCACCAATGAGCAGTTCTTC.